This T cell receptor beta chain was captured by sequencing in a study of radiotherapy plus CTLA-4 blockade in lung cancer. Across the study: Of all patients, about 17% responded objectively and roughly 31% showed disease control. Study observations and caveats: Expansion in blood of tumor-derived TCR clones was seen after radiotherapy plus ipilimumab. In blood, early T cell clone dynamics reportedly predicted response best, together with interferon-beta.

As concerns this clone: Its antigen is still unknown.

Participants had chemo-refractory metastatic non-small-cell lung cancer and were treated with focal radiation plus ipilimumab CTLA-4 blockade. TCRdb keeps only in-frame clones here, not all; method: immunoSEQ multiplex PCR. Of around 110,000 clones listed, about 80% are singletons. CDR3 size: 13 residues. Germline V CDR1 and CDR2: SGHVS, FQNEAQ. Trimming took off 1 base at V and 5 bases at J, with 8 bases between the two ends. The source of this sequence is a human donor with non-small cell lung cancer that progressed on radiotherapy plus ipilimumab. Some clones in this sample may be carry-over from other donors' samples. The sample here was peripheral blood, taken from a patient treated with radiotherapy plus ipilimumab. The V and J genes are TRBV7-8 and TRBJ2-5; D unresolved. Here the CDR3 reads CASSLDPGETQYF. The CDR3 DNA reads TGTGCCAGCAGCTTAGACCCTGGGGAGACCCAGTACTTC.